This T cell receptor beta chain derives from a study of cytomegalovirus exposure and HLA in healthy donors. Study-wide points: TCR beta chains associated with HLA were, in a later analysis, more clonally expanded than equally common others. Cytomegalovirus status was reportedly diagnosed by the classifier with high sensitivity and specificity.

60 Vbeta and 13 Jbeta primers were used in PCR. Here immunoSEQ multiplex PCR was the method, and the copy in TCRdb shows in-frame clones only, minus some. The sample consists of around 150,000 clones, around 80% of them appearing once. A remark on this clone: No antigen is known for it.

Sequenced: PBMCs. The TCR sequence derives from a man aged 18 to 29 in good health and CMV-seropositive.

CDR3 loop: CATNRDRGRNTGELFF. The CDR3 DNA sequence: TGTGCCACCAACCGGGACAGGGGGCGAAACACCGGGGAGCTGTTTTTT. The chain employs TRBV10-3 and TRBJ2-2; 12 bases are shared with TRBD1. The CDR3 runs 16 residues. The germline V gene encodes CDR1 ENHRY and CDR2 SYGVKD. The V and J ends lost 10 bases and 2 bases, in that order; junction bases with no gene match: 8.